Below, 22 T cell receptor beta chains from the same sample are listed, as sequenced in a study of beta chain features in type 1 diabetes. Expressed TCRB transcripts were sequenced because the isolated RNA had all been reverse transcribed beforehand. Repertoires were generated with immunoSEQ multiplex PCR, while TCRdb's copy carries only in-frame clones and drops some. This table holds hundreds of thousands of clones, around 12% found once. Sequenced sample: naive CD4+ T cells from blood. These receptors came from a man aged 18 to 35 in good health.

The chain is built from TRBV2 and TRBJ2-3; D is possibly TRBD2 (8 bases). Germline V gene data show CDR1 as SNHLY and CDR2 as FYNNEI. The CDR3 covers 18 residues. Trimming took 1 base from V and 2 from J, leaving 19 bases between them. The CDR3 DNA is TGTGCCAGCAGTGAAGAGGGGGCGGGAGGACTAGTCACAGATACGCAGTATTTT. Residues: CASSEEGAGGLVTDTQYF.

This clone was seen only a few times. V and J are TRBV25-1 and TRBJ1-2; D unresolved. Trimming removed 3 bases at V and 4 bases at J, with 18 bases between. The CDR3 spans 16 residues. In germline, CDR1 is MGHDK, CDR2 SYGVNS. The CDR3 DNA reads as TGTGCCAGCAGTGAGATTAAAGGGAGTCATTCCTATGGCTACACCTTC. This encodes CASSEIKGSHSYGYTF.

This clone appeared a few times. CDR3 bases: TGTGCCAGCAGCTTAAACCCAGGGCCGAGGGCTTTCTTT. Amino acids: CASSLNPGPRAFF. The chain combines TRBV5-4 with TRBJ1-1; tentatively, D is TRBD1 (5 bases). CDR3 length: 13 residues. From germline, CDR1 is SGHNT and CDR2 YYREEE (reference sequence). Trimming cost V 2 bases and J 11 bases, with 16 bases left between them.

The chain links TRBV28 to TRBJ2-7; no reliable D call. The V and J ends lost 5 bases and 7 bases respectively, with 21 bases between them. Germline assignment: CDR1 MDHEN and CDR2 SYDVKM. This CDR3 region has 15 residues. The CDR3 sequence: CASSLPPGLLLEQYF. In nucleotides, the CDR3 is TGTGCCAGCAGTCTACCACCCGGGTTACTTTTAGAGCAGTACTTC.

In its sample, this clone was seen a few times. The V and J genes are TRBV14 and TRBJ2-3; 9 bases line up with TRBD2. CDR1 and CDR2 from the germline V gene are SGHDN and FVKESK. CDR3 size: 15 residues. J gave up 0 bases and V 3 bases, and 1 base lay outside the gene matches. CDR3 sequence reads: CASSQLAGSTDTQYF. Here the CDR3 DNA reads TGTGCCAGCAGCCAGCTAGCGGGGAGCACAGATACGCAGTATTTT.

This clone was detected only a few times. This chain joins TRBV30 and TRBJ1-4; 8 positions agree with TRBD1. Germline CDR1 and CDR2: GTSNPN and SVGIG (reference sequence). The junction had 10 bases not matched to a gene; V was cut back by 2 bases and J by 5 bases. This CDR3 contains 16 residues. The CDR3 loop is CAWSLSGTGPNEKLFF. CDR3 DNA: TGTGCCTGGAGTTTGTCTGGGACAGGCCCAAATGAAAAACTGTTTTTT.

The chain couples TRBV18 to TRBJ2-7; D might be TRBD2 (6 bases). The CDR3 is 18 residues long. V shed 3 bases and J shed 5 bases, with 26 bases lying between them. The germline V gene has CDR1 KGHSH and CDR2 LQKENI. As DNA, the CDR3 is TGTGCCAGCTCACCCCCCTCTTCCACGCGGGGTGAGTTGCACGAGCAGTACTTC. Encoded protein: CASSPPSSTRGELHEQYF.

This chain connects TRBV7-2 to TRBJ2-1; TRBD1 aligns across 7 bases. There are 15 residues in the CDR3. Trimming took 5 bases from V and 3 from J; bases not matched to a gene: 7. Germline V CDR1 and CDR2: SGHTA, FQGNSA. DNA of the CDR3: TGTGCCAGCAGCCTAACCGGGACAGTCTACAATGAGCAGTTCTTC. Protein sequence: CASSLTGTVYNEQFF.

The rearrangement uses TRBV20-1 and TRBJ1-4; no reliable D call. Germline-derived CDR1 and CDR2 are DFQATT and SNEGSKA (reference sequence). V was cut by 0 bases and J by 8 bases, with 4 bases left in between. This CDR3 has 11 residues. The CDR3 sequence is CSARDAEKLFF. CDR3 in DNA: TGCAGTGCTAGAGATGCGGAAAAACTGTTTTTT.

The rearrangement links TRBV9 to TRBJ2-7; 14 bases fit TRBD2. Trimming at V came to 4 bases and at J to 9 bases, leaving 15 bases not matched to a gene. The CDR3 is 17 residues long. Germline lookup yields CDR1 SGDLS and CDR2 YYNGEE. The CDR3 region has the DNA TGTGCCAGCAGCCCCGGACTAGCGGGAGGTCCTTCGTTTGTGCAGTACTTC. Its protein product is CASSPGLAGGPSFVQYF.

The chain uses TRBV6-5 and TRBJ1-5; 12 positions agree with TRBD1. Germline loops: CDR1 MNHEY, CDR2 SVGAGI. J lost 9 bases, V lost 6 bases, and 9 bases had no gene match. CDR3 length: 15 amino acids. This CDR3 reads CASSPGTGGIGPQHF. The CDR3 DNA reads as TGTGCCAGCAGCCCCGGGACAGGGGGCATTGGGCCCCAGCATTTT.

This rearrangement joins TRBV5-1 to TRBJ2-5, with 7 positions matching TRBD1. V was pared by 4 bases and J by 3 bases, with 9 bases of the junction left unmatched. This CDR3 is built from 15 residues. Germline CDR1 SGHRS, CDR2 YFSETQ. The chain's CDR3 is CASSALDRVEETQYF. DNA for the CDR3: TGCGCCAGCAGCGCACTAGACAGGGTGGAAGAGACCCAGTACTTC.

This clone was picked up a small number of times. The chain employs TRBV7-9 and TRBJ1-1; 7 bases are shared with TRBD1. The trim removed 1 base at V and 5 bases at J, leaving 13 bases unmatched. The CDR3 runs 17 residues. Germline CDR1 is SEHNR and CDR2 is FQNEAQ (reference sequence). The CDR3 loop is CASSLVDPITGDTEAFF. CDR3 DNA: TGTGCCAGCAGCTTAGTGGATCCGATTACAGGGGATACTGAAGCTTTCTTT. The entire variable domain, with the rest obtained from reference TRBV7-9 and TRBJ1-1, is as follows: DTGVSQNPRHKITKRGQNVTFRCDPISEHNRLYWYRQTLGQGPEFLTYFQNEAQLEKSRLLSDRFSAERPKGSFSTLEIQRTEQGDSAMYLCASSLVDPITGDTEAFFGQGTRLTVV.

This clone was recorded a few times. V usage is TRBV6-5 and J usage is TRBJ2-1; 12 positions agree with TRBD2. V was pared by 5 bases and J by 6 bases, with 5 bases of the junction left unmatched. Germline CDR1 MNHEY, CDR2 SVGAGI. CDR3 length: 15 amino acids. This chain's CDR3 is CASSTRTSGTNEQFF. The CDR3 bases are TGTGCCAGCAGTACCCGGACTAGCGGGACCAATGAGCAGTTCTTC.

This chain connects TRBV7-9 to TRBJ2-7; D gene uncertain. The CDR3 sequence is 12 residues long. The ends were cut back, 1 base at V and 3 bases at J, with 4 bases in the middle. The germline V gene encodes CDR1 SEHNR and CDR2 FQNEAQ (reference sequence). This CDR3 reads CASSLVRYEQYF. Here the CDR3 DNA reads TGTGCCAGCAGCTTAGTCCGCTACGAGCAGTACTTC.

This clone showed up just a few times. The chain uses TRBV30 and TRBJ1-2; TRBD1 matches 8 bases. The CDR3 consists of 13 residues. The germline CDR1 and CDR2 sequences are GTSNPN and SVGIG (reference sequence). V was pared by 3 bases and J by 6 bases, with 6 bases of the junction left unmatched. This CDR3 is CAWRGQGKDGYTF. CDR3 DNA sequence: TGTGCCTGGAGAGGACAGGGTAAGGATGGCTACACCTTC.

The genes are TRBV11-3 and TRBJ2-5; the D is unclear. Germline V gene data show CDR1 as SGHNT and CDR2 as YENEEA. The CDR3 is made up of 13 amino acids. The germline V and J ends were trimmed by 1 base and 6 bases, with 9 bases remaining between them. CDR3 sequence: CASSLGLLKTQYF. CDR3 sequence (DNA): TGTGCCAGCAGCTTAGGTCTTTTAAAGACCCAGTACTTC.

This clone appeared a few times. This chain uses TRBV25-1 with TRBJ1-5; 9 positions match TRBD1. Looked up from germline, CDR1 is MGHDK and CDR2 is SYGVNS. The CDR3 has 16 residues. Losses at the gene ends were 4 bases for V and 4 bases for J; bases not matched to a gene: 8. The CDR3, as DNA: TGTGCCAGCAGTGGGGATGGACAGGGGTGGAATCAGCCCCAGCATTTT. It yields the protein CASSGDGQGWNQPQHF.

This clone came up a few times. J is TRBJ2-1 and V is TRBV11-2, with TRBD2 identical over 10 bases. The CDR3 has 15 amino acids. V dropped 5 bases and J dropped 5; count of bases not matched to a gene: 6. Germline V gene sequence: CDR1 SGHAT, CDR2 FQNNGV. CDR3 bases: TGTGCCAGCAGCCCCCGACTAGCGGGCCACAATGAGCAGTTCTTC. It yields the protein CASSPRLAGHNEQFF.

This clone has only a few counts. The V gene is TRBV28, the J gene TRBJ1-5; D unresolved. The CDR3 length is 16 residues. V lost 1 base, J lost 2 bases, and 12 bases lay in between. Looked up from germline, CDR1 is MDHEN and CDR2 is SYDVKM. CDR3 nucleotide sequence: TGTGCCAGCAGTTTATATTCCTTGCGGGGCAATCAGCCCCAGCATTTT. Protein product: CASSLYSLRGNQPQHF.

This rearrangement joins TRBV25-1 to TRBJ2-6, with a weak D call TRBD2 (5 bases). Trimming took off 6 bases at V and 2 bases at J, with 8 bases between the two ends. Germline lookup yields CDR1 MGHDK and CDR2 SYGVNS. CDR3 size: 14 residues. The CDR3 here is CASRDSTGANVLTF. The CDR3 nucleotides read TGTGCCAGCAGGGACTCCACTGGGGCCAACGTCCTGACTTTC. The full variable domain, completed using reference TRBV25-1 and TRBJ2-6, is EADIYQTPRYLVIGTGKKITLECSQTMGHDKMYWYQQDPGMELHLIHYSYGVNSTEKGDLSSESTVSRIRTEHFPLTLESARPSHTSQYLCASRDSTGANVLTFGAGSRLTVL.

The chain uses TRBV25-1 and TRBJ2-3; the match to TRBD1 covers 7 bases. V lost 1 base to trimming and J lost 6 bases; unmatched junction nucleotides: 7. Per germline, CDR1 MGHDK and CDR2 SYGVNS. The CDR3 length is 15 residues. The CDR3 DNA reads as TGTGCCAGCAGTGAATTTGAAGGGGGCGAGGATACGCAGTATTTT. Translating gives CASSEFEGGEDTQYF.